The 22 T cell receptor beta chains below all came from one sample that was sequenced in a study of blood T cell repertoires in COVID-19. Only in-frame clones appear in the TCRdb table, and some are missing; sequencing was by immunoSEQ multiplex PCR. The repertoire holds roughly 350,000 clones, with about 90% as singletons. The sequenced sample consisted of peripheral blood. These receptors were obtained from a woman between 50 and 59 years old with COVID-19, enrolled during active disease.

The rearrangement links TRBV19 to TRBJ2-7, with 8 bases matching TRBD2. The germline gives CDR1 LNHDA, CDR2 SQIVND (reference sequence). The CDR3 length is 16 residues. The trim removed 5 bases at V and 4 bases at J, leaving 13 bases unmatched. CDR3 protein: CASSGTGGAGRYEQYF. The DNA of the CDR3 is TGTGCCAGTAGTGGGACGGGAGGGGCGGGAAGGTACGAGCAGTACTTC. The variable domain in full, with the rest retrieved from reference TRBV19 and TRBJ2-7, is DGGITQSPKYLFRKEGQNVTLSCEQNLNHDAMYWYRQDPGQGLRLIYYSQIVNDFQKGDIAEGYSVSREKKESFPLTVTSAQKNPTAFYLCASSGTGGAGRYEQYFGPGTRLTVT.

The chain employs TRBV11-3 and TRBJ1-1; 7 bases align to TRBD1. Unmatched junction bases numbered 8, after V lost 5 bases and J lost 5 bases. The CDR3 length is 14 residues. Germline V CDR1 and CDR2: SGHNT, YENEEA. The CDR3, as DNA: TGTGCCAGCAGCGACCGAGGGGGCAGGACTGAAGCTTTCTTT. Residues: CASSDRGGRTEAFF.

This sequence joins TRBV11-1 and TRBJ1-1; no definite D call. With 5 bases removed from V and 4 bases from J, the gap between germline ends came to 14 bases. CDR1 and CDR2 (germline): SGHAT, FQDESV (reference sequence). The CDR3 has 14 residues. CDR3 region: CASSNSPLVTEAFF. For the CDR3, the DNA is TGTGCCAGCAGCAACAGCCCTTTGGTCACTGAAGCTTTCTTT. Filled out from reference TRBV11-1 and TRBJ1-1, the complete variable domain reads EAEVAQSPRYKITEKSQAVAFWCDPISGHATLYWYRQILGQGPELLVQFQDESVVDDSQLPKDRFSAERLKGVDSTLKIQPAELGDSAMYLCASSNSPLVTEAFFGQGTRLTVV.

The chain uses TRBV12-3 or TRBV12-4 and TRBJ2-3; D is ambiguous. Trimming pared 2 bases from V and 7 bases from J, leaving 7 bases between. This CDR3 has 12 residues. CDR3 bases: TGTGCCAGCAGTTTACTGGGCTATACGCAGTATTTT. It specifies CASSLLGYTQYF.

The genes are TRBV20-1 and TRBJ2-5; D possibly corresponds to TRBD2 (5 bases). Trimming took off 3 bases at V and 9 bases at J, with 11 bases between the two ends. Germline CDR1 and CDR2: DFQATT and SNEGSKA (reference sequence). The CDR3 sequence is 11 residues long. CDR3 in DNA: TGCAGTGCTAGTCCGGACTGGGCCCAGTACTTC. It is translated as CSASPDWAQYF.

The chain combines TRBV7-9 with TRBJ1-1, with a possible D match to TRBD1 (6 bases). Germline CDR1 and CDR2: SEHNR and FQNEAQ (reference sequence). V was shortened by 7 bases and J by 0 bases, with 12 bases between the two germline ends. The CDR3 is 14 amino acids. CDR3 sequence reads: CASTPDSMNTEAFF. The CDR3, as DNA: TGTGCCAGCACCCCGGACAGCATGAACACTGAAGCTTTCTTT.

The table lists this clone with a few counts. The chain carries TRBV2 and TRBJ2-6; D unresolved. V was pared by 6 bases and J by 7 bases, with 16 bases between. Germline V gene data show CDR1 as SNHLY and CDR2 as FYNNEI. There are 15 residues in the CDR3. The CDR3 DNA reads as TGTGCCAGCAGGAAACAGATTCTGGGCGCCAACGTCCTGACTTTC. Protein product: CASRKQILGANVLTF.

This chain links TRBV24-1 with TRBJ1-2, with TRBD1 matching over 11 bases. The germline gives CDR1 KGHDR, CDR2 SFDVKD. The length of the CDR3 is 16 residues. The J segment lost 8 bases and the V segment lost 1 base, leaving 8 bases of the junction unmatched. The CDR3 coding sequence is TGTGCCACCAGTGATTTTAGTGGACAGGGGGCTCTCGGCTACACCTTC. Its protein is CATSDFSGQGALGYTF.

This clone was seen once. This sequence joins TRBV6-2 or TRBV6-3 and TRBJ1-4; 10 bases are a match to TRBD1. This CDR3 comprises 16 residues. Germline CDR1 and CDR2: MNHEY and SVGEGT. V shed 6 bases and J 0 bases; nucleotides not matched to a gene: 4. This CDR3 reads CASSKGTGATNEKLFF. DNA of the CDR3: TGTGCCAGCAGCAAGGGGACAGGGGCAACTAATGAAAAACTGTTTTTT.

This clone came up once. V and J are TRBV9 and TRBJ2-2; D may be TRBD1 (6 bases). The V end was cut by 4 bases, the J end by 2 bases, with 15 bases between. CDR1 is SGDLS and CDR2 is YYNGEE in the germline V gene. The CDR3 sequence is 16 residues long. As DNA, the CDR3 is TGTGCCAGCAGCCCTTCCGGACAGACTAACACCGGGGAGCTGTTTTTT. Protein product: CASSPSGQTNTGELFF.

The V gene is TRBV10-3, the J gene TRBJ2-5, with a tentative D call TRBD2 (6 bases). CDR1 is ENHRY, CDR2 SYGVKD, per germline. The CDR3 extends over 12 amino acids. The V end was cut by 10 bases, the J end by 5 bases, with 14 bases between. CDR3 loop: CATLRSGETQYF. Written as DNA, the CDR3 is TGTGCCACCTTGCGGAGCGGGGAGACCCAGTACTTC.

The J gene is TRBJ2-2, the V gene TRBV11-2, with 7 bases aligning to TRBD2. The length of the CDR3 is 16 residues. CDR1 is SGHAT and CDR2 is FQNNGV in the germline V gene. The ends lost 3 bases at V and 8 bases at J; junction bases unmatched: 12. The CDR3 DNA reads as TGTGCCAGCAGCTTCCCGGGAGGAATTCCTCCTGGGGAGCTGTTTTTT. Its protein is CASSFPGGIPPGELFF.

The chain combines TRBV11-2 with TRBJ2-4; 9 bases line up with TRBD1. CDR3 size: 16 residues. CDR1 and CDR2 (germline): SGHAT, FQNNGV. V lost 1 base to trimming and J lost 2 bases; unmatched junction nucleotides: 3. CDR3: CASSLVQGATKNIQYF. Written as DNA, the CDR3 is TGTGCCAGCAGCTTAGTACAGGGGGCGACCAAAAACATTCAGTACTTC.

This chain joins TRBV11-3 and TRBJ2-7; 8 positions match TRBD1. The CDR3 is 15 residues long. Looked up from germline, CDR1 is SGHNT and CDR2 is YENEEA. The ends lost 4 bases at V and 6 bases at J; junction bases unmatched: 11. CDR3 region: CASSSRQGPAFEQYF. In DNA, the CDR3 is TGTGCCAGCAGCTCTAGACAGGGGCCCGCTTTCGAGCAGTACTTC.

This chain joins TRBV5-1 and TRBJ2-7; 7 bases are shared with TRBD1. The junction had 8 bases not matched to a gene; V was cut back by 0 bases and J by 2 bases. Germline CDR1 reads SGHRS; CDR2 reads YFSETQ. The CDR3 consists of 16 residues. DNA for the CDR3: TGCGCCAGCAGCTTGGCCTTGGGACAGCAAACCTACGAGCAGTACTTC. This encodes CASSLALGQQTYEQYF.

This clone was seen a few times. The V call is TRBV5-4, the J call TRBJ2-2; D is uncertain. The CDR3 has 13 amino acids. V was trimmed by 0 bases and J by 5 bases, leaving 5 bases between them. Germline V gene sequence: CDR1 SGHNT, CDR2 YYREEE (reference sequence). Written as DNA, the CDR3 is TGTGCCAGCAGCTTGGACTTGACCGGGGAGCTGTTTTTT. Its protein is CASSLDLTGELFF. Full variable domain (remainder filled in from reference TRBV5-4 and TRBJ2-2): ETGVTQSPTHLIKTRGQQVTLRCSSQSGHNTVSWYQQALGQGPQFIFQYYREEENGRGNFPPRFSGLQFPNYSSELNVNALELDDSALYLCASSLDLTGELFFGEGSRLTVL.

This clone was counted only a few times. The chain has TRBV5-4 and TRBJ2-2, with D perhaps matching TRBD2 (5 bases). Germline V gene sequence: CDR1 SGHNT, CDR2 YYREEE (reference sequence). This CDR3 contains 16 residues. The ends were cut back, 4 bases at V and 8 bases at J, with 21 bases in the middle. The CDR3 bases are TGTGCCAGCAGCCCCCGCGGGCGCGGGTTCGAAGGGGAGCTGTTTTTT. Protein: CASSPRGRGFEGELFF.

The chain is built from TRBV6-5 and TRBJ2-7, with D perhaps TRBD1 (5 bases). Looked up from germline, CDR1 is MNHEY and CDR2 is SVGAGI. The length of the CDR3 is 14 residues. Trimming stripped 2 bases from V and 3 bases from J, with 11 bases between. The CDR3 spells CASSYQWQGYEQYF. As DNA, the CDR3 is TGTGCCAGCAGTTACCAGTGGCAGGGCTACGAGCAGTACTTC.

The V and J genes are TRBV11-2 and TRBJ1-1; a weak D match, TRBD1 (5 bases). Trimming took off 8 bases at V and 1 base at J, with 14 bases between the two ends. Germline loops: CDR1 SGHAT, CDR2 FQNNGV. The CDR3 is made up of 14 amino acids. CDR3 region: CASEAQTGNTEAFF. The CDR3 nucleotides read TGTGCCAGCGAAGCCCAAACAGGGAACACTGAAGCTTTCTTT.

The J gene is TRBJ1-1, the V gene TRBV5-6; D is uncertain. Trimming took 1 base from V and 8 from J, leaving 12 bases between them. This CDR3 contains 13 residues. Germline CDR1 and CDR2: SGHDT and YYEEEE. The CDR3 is CASSLTASREAFF. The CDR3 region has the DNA TGTGCCAGCAGCTTGACAGCCTCTCGAGAAGCTTTCTTT.

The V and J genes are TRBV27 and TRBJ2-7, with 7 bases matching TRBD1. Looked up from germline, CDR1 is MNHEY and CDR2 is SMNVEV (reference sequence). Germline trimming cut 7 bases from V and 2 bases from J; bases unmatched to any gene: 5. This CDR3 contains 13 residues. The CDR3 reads CASKPGTAYEQYF. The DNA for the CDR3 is TGTGCCAGCAAACCCGGGACAGCCTACGAGCAGTACTTC.

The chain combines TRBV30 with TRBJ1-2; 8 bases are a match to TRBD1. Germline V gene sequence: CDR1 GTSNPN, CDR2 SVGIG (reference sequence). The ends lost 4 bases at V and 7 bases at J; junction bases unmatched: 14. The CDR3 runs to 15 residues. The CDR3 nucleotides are TGTGCCTGGACCCTCGACAGGGGCCGGCGGGGTGGCTACACCTTC. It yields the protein CAWTLDRGRRGGYTF. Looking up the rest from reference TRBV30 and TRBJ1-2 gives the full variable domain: SQTIHQWPATLVQPVGSPLSLECTVEGTSNPNLYWYRQAAGRGLQLLFYSVGIGQISSEVPQNLSASRPQDRQFILSSKKLLLSDSGFYLCAWTLDRGRRGGYTFGSGTRLTVV.